This T cell receptor beta chain was observed in a study of blood T cell repertoires in COVID-19. About the study: Nucleic acid was either cDNA or gDNA, and it came from T cells, B-cell-depleted T cells, or PBMCs.

Enrollees, about 18 to 90 years old, lived in 24 US areas. Cohort 3 recovery required two negative PCRs, clearance, or symptom resolution. Methods used by the authors: It was from reference gene primer amplification that nucleated cell counts were estimated. Assay: immunoSEQ multiplex PCR; the TCRdb copy retains only in-frame clones and omits some. V and J calls plus clone size are reproduced from that table; the DNA served to infer D and trimming. The repertoire has about 200,000 clones, roughly nine tenths of them found once; the top ten carry 2% to 2.5%. The sequence came from a woman between 25 and 40 years old who had recovered from COVID-19. Sequences were obtained from PBMCs or T cells enriched from blood (not recorded which).

DNA for the CDR3: TGTGCCAGCAACCGGGACAGGGTCTTGTACAATGAGCAGTTCTTC. Protein sequence: CASNRDRVLYNEQFF. The chain is built from TRBV13 and TRBJ2-1, with 9 bases matching TRBD1. This CDR3 region has 15 residues. Germline V gene data show CDR1 as PRHDT and CDR2 as FYEKMQ (reference sequence). Germline trimming cut 7 bases from V and 4 bases from J; bases unmatched to any gene: 8.